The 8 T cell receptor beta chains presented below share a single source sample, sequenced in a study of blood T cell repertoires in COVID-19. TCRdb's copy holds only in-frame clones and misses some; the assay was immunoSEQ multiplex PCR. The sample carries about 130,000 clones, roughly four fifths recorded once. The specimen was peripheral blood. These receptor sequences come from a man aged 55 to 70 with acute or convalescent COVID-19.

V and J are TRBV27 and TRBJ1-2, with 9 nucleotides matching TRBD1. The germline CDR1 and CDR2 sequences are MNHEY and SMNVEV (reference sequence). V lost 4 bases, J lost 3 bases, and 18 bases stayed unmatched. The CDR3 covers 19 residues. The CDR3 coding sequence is TGTGCCAGCAGTTCTCATTCGATGGGACAGGGCTCGGTCTACTATGGCTACACCTTC. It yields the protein CASSSHSMGQGSVYYGYTF.

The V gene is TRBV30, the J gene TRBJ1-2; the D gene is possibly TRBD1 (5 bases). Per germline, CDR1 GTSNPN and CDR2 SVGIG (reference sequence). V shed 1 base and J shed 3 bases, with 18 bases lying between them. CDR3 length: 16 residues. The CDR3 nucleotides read TGTGCCTGGAGTGGATTCAGGGAAGCGATGGACTATGGCTACACCTTC. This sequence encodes CAWSGFREAMDYGYTF. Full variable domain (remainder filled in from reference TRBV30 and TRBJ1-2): SQTIHQWPATLVQPVGSPLSLECTVEGTSNPNLYWYRQAAGRGLQLLFYSVGIGQISSEVPQNLSASRPQDRQFILSSKKLLLSDSGFYLCAWSGFREAMDYGYTFGSGTRLTVV.

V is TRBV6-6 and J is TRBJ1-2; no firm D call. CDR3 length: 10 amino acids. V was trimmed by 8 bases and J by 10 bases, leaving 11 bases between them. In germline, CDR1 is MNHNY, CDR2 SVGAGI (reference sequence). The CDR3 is CASWSGDYTF. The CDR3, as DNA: TGTGCCAGCTGGTCCGGTGACTACACCTTC.

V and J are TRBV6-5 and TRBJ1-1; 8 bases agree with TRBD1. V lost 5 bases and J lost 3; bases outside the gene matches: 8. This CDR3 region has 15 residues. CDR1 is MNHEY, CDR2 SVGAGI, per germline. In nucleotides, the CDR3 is TGTGCCAGCAGTCGGACAGGGCACTGGTACACTGAAGCTTTCTTT. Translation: CASSRTGHWYTEAFF.

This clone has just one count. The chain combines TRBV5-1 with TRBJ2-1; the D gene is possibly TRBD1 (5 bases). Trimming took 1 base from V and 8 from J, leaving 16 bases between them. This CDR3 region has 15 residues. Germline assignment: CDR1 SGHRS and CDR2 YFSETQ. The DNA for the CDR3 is TGCGCCAGCAGCTTGTCCGTCAGGGTATGGGATGAGCAGTTCTTC. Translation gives CASSLSVRVWDEQFF.

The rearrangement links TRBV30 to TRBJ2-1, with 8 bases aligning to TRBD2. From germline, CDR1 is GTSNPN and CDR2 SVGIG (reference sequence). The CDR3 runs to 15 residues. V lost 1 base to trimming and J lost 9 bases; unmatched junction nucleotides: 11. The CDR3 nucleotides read TGTGCCTGGAGTGAGGCGGGAGGTAATTTAGGTGAGCAGTTCTTC. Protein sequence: CAWSEAGGNLGEQFF.

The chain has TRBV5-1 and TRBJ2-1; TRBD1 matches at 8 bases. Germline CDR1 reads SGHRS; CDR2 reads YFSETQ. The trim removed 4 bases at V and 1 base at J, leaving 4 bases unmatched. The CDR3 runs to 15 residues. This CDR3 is CASSHGDRSYNEQFF. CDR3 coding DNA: TGCGCCAGCAGCCATGGGGACAGGTCCTACAATGAGCAGTTCTTC.

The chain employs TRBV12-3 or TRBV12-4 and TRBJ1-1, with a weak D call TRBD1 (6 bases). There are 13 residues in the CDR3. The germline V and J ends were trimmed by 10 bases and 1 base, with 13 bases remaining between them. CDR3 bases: TGTGCCACCCAACAGGGACAGAACACTGAAGCTTTCTTT. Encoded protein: CATQQGQNTEAFF.